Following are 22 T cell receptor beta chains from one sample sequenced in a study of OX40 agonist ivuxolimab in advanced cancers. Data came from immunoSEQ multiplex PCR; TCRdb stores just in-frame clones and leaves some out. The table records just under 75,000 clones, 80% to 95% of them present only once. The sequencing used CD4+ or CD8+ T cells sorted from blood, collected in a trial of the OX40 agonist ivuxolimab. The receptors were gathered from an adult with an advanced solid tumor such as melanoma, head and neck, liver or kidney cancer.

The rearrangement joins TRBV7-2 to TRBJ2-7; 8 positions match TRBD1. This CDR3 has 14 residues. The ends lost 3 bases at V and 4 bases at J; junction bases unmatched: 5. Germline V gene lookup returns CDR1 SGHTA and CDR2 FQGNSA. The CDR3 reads CASSFTGGGYEQYF. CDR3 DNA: TGTGCCAGCAGCTTCACAGGGGGAGGATACGAGCAGTACTTC.

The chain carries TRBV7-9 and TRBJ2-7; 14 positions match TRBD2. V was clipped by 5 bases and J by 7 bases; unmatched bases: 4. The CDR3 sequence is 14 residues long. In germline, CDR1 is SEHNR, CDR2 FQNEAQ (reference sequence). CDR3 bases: TGTGCCAGCAGCGCCCGGACTAGCGGGAGGGAGCAGTACTTC. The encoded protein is CASSARTSGREQYF.

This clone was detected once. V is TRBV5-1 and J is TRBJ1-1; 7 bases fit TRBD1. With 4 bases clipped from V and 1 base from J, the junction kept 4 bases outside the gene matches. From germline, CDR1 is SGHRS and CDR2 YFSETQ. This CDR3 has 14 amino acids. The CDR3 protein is CASSQGGGNTEAFF. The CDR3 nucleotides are TGCGCCAGCAGCCAGGGGGGTGGGAACACTGAAGCTTTCTTT.

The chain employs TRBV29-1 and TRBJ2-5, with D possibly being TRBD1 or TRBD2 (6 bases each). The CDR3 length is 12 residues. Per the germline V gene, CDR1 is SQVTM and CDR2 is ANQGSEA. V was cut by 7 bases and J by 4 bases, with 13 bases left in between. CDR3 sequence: CSGQRGAETQYF. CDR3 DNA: TGCAGCGGCCAAAGGGGGGCAGAGACCCAGTACTTC.

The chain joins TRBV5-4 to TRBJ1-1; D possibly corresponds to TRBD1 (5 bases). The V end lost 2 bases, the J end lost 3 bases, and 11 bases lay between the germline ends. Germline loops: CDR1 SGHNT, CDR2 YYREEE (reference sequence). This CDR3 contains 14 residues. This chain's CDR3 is CASSLPSRDTEAFF. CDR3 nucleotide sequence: TGTGCCAGCAGCTTACCGAGCAGGGACACTGAAGCTTTCTTT.

The CDR3 coding sequence is TGTGCCATCAGTGATTCTGGGACTAGCTTTGCAGATACGCAGTATTTT. It codes for CAISDSGTSFADTQYF. The chain has TRBV10-3 and TRBJ2-3; 9 bases line up with TRBD2. V was clipped by 3 bases and J by 4 bases; unmatched bases: 8. The CDR3 sequence is 16 residues long. Germline CDR1 is ENHRY and CDR2 is SYGVKD.

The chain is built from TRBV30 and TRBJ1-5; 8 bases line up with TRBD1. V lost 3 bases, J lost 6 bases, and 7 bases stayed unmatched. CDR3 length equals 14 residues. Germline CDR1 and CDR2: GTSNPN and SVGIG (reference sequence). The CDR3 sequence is CAWRGQGAVQPQHF. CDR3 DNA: TGTGCCTGGAGGGGGCAGGGGGCTGTTCAGCCCCAGCATTTT.

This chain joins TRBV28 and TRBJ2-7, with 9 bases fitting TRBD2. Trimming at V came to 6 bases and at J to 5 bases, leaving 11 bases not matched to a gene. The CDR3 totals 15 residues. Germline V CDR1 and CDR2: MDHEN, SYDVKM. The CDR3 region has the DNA TGTGCCAGCAGCAGTAGCGGGAGTGGTCTAAACGAGCAGTACTTC. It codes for CASSSSGSGLNEQYF.

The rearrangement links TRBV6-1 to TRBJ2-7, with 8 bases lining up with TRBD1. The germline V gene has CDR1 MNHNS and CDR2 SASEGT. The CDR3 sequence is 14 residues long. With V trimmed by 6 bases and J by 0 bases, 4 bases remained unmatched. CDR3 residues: CASSPDRVSYEQYF. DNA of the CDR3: TGTGCCAGCAGCCCGGACAGGGTCTCCTACGAGCAGTACTTC.

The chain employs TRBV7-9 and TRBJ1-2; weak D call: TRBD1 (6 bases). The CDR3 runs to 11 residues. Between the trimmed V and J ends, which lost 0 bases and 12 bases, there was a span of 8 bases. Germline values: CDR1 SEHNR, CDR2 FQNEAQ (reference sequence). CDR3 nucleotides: TGTGCCAGCAGCTTAGCGGGGGCGAACACCTTC. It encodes CASSLAGANTF.

The CDR3, as DNA: TGTGCCAGCTCATCGAACCGAGGAACCCAGGGAGGCACTGAAGCTTTCTTT. Translating it yields CASSSNRGTQGGTEAFF. The J gene is TRBJ1-1, the V gene TRBV18; possible D gene TRBD1, 5 bases. This CDR3 region has 17 residues. Trimming took 5 bases from V and 4 from J, leaving 23 bases between them. Germline V gene data show CDR1 as KGHSH and CDR2 as LQKENI.

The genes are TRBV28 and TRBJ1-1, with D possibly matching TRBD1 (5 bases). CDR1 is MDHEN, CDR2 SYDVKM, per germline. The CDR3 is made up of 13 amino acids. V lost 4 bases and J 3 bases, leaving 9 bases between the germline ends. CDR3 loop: CASSSQGDTEAFF. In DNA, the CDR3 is TGTGCCAGCAGTTCTCAGGGTGACACTGAAGCTTTCTTT.

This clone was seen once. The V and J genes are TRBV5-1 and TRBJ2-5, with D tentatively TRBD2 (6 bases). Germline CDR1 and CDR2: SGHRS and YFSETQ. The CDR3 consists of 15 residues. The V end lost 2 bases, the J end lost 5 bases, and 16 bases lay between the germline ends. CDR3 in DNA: TGCGCCAGCAGCTTCAACCTGGGAGGAGGGGAGACCCAGTACTTC. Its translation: CASSFNLGGGETQYF.

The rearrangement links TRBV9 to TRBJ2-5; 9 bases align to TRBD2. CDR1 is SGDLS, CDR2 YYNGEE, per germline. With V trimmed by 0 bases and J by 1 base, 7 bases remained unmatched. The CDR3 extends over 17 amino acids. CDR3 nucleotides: TGTGCCAGCAGCGTAGGGGGTAGCGGGAGCCTCCAAGAGACCCAGTACTTC. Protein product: CASSVGGSGSLQETQYF.

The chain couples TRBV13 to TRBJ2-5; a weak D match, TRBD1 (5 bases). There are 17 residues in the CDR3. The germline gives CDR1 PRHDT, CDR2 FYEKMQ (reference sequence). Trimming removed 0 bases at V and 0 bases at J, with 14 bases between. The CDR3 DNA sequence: TGTGCCAGCAGCTTAGGCGGCCAGGGTGGGTACCAAGAGACCCAGTACTTC. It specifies CASSLGGQGGYQETQYF. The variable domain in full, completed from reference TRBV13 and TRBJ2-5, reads AAGVIQSPRHLIKEKRETATLKCYPIPRHDTVYWYQQGPGQDPQFLISFYEKMQSDKGSIPDRFSAQQFSDYHSELNMSSLELGDSALYFCASSLGGQGGYQETQYFGPGTRLLVL.

The CDR3 loop reads CASSQTSGSSYEQYF. The CDR3 DNA follows: TGTGCCAGCAGTCAAACTAGCGGGAGCTCCTACGAGCAGTACTTC. The chain links TRBV27 to TRBJ2-7, with 11 bases identical to TRBD2. The CDR3 runs 15 residues. Germline CDR1 and CDR2: MNHEY and SMNVEV (reference sequence). The J segment lost 0 bases and the V segment lost 5 bases, leaving 3 bases of the junction unmatched.

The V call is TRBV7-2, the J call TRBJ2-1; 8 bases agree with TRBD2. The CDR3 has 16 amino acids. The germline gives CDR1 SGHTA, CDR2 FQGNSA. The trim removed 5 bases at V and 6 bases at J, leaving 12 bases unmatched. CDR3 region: CASSPNQAGASNEQFF. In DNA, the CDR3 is TGTGCCAGCAGCCCAAACCAAGCGGGAGCCTCCAATGAGCAGTTCTTC.

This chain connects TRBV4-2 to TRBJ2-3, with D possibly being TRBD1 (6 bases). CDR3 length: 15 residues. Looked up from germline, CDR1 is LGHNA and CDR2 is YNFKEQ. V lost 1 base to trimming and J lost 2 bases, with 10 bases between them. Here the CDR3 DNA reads TGTGCCAGCAGCCAAGTAGGGGACATCACAGATACGCAGTATTTT. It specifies CASSQVGDITDTQYF.

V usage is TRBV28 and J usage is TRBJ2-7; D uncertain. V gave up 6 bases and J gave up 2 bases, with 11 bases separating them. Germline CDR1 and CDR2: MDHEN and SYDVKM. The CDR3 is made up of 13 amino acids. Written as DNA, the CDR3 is TGTGCCAGCAGCCGACCCGGAGCCTACGAGCAGTACTTC. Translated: CASSRPGAYEQYF.

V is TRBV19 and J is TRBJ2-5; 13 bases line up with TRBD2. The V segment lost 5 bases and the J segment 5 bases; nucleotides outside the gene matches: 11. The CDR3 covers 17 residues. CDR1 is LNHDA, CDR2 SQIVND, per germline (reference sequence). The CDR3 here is CASSSGTSGTLGETQYF. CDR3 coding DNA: TGTGCCAGTAGTTCCGGGACTAGCGGGACGTTGGGGGAGACCCAGTACTTC.

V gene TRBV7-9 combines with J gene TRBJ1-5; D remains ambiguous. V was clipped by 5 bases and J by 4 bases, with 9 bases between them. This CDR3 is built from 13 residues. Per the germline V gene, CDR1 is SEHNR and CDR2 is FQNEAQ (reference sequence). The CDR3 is CASSQTLNQPQHF. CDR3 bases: TGTGCCAGCAGCCAAACCCTGAATCAGCCCCAGCATTTT. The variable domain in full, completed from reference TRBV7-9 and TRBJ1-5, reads DTGVSQNPRHKITKRGQNVTFRCDPISEHNRLYWYRQTLGQGPEFLTYFQNEAQLEKSRLLSDRFSAERPKGSFSTLEIQRTEQGDSAMYLCASSQTLNQPQHFGDGTRLSIL.

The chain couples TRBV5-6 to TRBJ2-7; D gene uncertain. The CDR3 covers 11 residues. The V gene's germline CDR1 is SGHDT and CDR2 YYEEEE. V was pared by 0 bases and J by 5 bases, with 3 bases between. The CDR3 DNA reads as TGTGCCAGCAGCTTGGCCCACGAGCAGTACTTC. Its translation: CASSLAHEQYF.